One and the same sample provided the 20 T cell receptor beta chains below, sequenced in a study of vaccination and CD4 T cells after COVID-19. The treatment: roughly 11-day PBMC culture with coronavirus spike peptide pools or control peptides (ViraFEST assay). Sequenced with the Oncomine TCR Beta short-read assay was DNA taken from cultured CD4+ T cells. MiXCR, applied by TCRdb to the PCR reads, yields one record per CDR3 protein. Among approximately 14,000 distinct CDR3 sequences listed, 30% were seen once. These receptors' antigens are unknown. Sequencing was done on a sample of cultured CD4+ T cells from blood. The receptors originated from a human donor with COVID-19.

The chain couples TRBV7-2 to TRBJ1-1; possible D gene TRBD1, 5 bases. This CDR3 comprises 14 residues. CDR1 and CDR2 from the germline V gene are SGHTA and FQGNSA. V was pared by 4 bases and J by 11 bases, with 20 bases between. The CDR3: CASSSILQAGRAFF. The CDR3 bases are TGTGCCAGCAGCTCTATATTACAGGCTGGTAGGGCTTTCTTT.

The chain joins TRBV5-1 to TRBJ2-1; 8 bases are a match to TRBD1. V shed 4 bases, J shed 4 bases, and the junction held 4 bases outside the gene matches. In germline, CDR1 is SGHRS, CDR2 YFSETQ. CDR3 length: 14 amino acids. CDR3 sequence: CASSPGQGYNEQFF. The CDR3 region has the DNA TGCGCCAGCAGCCCCGGACAGGGATACAATGAGCAGTTCTTC.

This clonotype occurred once. CDR3 region: CASSLWAAGGYTF. CDR3 coding DNA: TGCGCCAGCAGCTTATGGGCAGCGGGTGGCTACACCTTC. V is TRBV5-1 and J is TRBJ1-2; D gene ambiguous. Germline CDR1 is SGHRS and CDR2 is YFSETQ. The CDR3 runs to 13 residues. Trimming pared 2 bases from V and 7 bases from J, leaving 12 bases between.

The V call is TRBV6-2 or TRBV6-3, the J call TRBJ2-7; the D gene is possibly TRBD2 (6 bases). The CDR3 loop spans 15 amino acids. V lost 6 bases, J lost 9 bases, and 24 bases lay in between. The germline gives CDR1 MNHEY, CDR2 SVGEGT. DNA of the CDR3: TGTGCCAGCAGCCATCGCCGGGACGGCGGGGCGGGGCAGTACTTC. Protein product: CASSHRRDGGAGQYF.

In this sample, this clonotype turned up once. The genes are TRBV19 and TRBJ1-6; D is ambiguous. Trimming pared 3 bases from V and 4 bases from J, leaving 16 bases between. CDR1 LNHDA and CDR2 SQIVND come from the germline V gene (reference sequence). The CDR3 loop spans 17 amino acids. This CDR3 reads CASSIRRLGSYNSPLHF. In DNA form, the CDR3 reads TGTGCCAGTAGTATTCGCAGGTTGGGCTCATATAATTCACCCCTCCACTTT.

The CDR3 loop reads CASSLDPGPAKNIQYF. The CDR3 DNA sequence: TGTGCCAGCAGCTTAGATCCGGGGCCCGCCAAAAACATTCAGTACTTC. The V gene is TRBV7-6, the J gene TRBJ2-4; D may be TRBD1 or TRBD2 (5 bases each). The CDR3 length is 16 residues. Trimming pared 1 base from V and 1 base from J, leaving 11 bases between. Germline CDR1 is SGHVS and CDR2 is FNYEAQ.

This clonotype showed up just a few times. V is TRBV12-3 or TRBV12-4 and J is TRBJ2-2; D might be TRBD2 (5 bases). V was shortened by 6 bases and J by 6 bases, with 11 bases between the two germline ends. The CDR3 covers 13 residues. CDR3 in amino acids: CASSLAEAGELFF. CDR3 bases: TGTGCCAGCAGCCTAGCAGAAGCCGGGGAGCTGTTTTTT.

This rearrangement joins TRBV6-5 to TRBJ2-2; 7 nucleotides align to TRBD1. V shed 0 bases and J 0 bases; nucleotides not matched to a gene: 1. Germline V gene lookup returns CDR1 MNHEY and CDR2 SVGAGI. The length of the CDR3 is 16 residues. CDR3 coding DNA: TGTGCCAGCAGTTACTCAGGGGGCGCGAACACCGGGGAGCTGTTTTTT. Amino acid sequence: CASSYSGGANTGELFF.

This clonotype was seen a few times. V is TRBV6-1 and J is TRBJ2-2, with unresolved D. The V gene's germline CDR1 is MNHNS and CDR2 SASEGT. The CDR3 covers 13 residues. The germline V and J ends were trimmed by 2 bases and 8 bases, with 9 bases remaining between them. In DNA, the CDR3 is TGTGCCAGCAGTGAATTGTCGTTAGGGGAGCTGTTTTTT. Translating gives CASSELSLGELFF.

The CDR3, as DNA: TGTGCCAGCAGCGGCGGGACAGGGTTGAGAGAGCAGTACTTC. Residues: CASSGGTGLREQYF. V gene TRBV9 combines with J gene TRBJ2-7; 9 bases fit TRBD1. CDR3 length: 14 amino acids. Per germline, CDR1 SGDLS and CDR2 YYNGEE. Unmatched junction bases numbered 8, after V lost 3 bases and J lost 7 bases.

By its share, this clonotype is medium-sized. The gene calls are TRBV21-1 and TRBJ2-3; the table gives TRBD1 as D, unverified against the DNA. TRBV21-1 is flagged as a pseudogene. This CDR3 is built from 16 residues. In DNA, the CDR3 is TGTGCCAGCAGCAAACAGGGCAGGGGGCGATCAGATACGCAGTATTTT. Its protein product is CASSKQGRGRSDTQYF.

J is TRBJ2-5 and V is TRBV2, with TRBD2 identical over 11 bases. The length of the CDR3 is 17 residues. Germline V gene lookup returns CDR1 SNHLY and CDR2 FYNNEI. The trim removed 0 bases at V and 5 bases at J, leaving 8 bases unmatched. The CDR3 loop is CASSEALGVAGGETQYF. As DNA, the CDR3 is TGTGCCAGCAGTGAAGCGCTTGGAGTAGCGGGGGGGGAGACCCAGTACTTC.

This clonotype was detected only a few times. This chain uses TRBV20-1 with TRBJ2-2; no clear D. The CDR3 runs 14 residues. The V end was cut by 2 bases, the J end by 0 bases, with 7 bases between. Germline CDR1 reads DFQATT; CDR2 reads SNEGSKA (reference sequence). The CDR3 nucleotides read TGCAGTGCTAGACACGACGCGAACACCGGGGAGCTGTTTTTT. It specifies CSARHDANTGELFF.

This chain joins TRBV30 and TRBJ2-7; D is undetermined. Germline V gene sequence: CDR1 GTSNPN, CDR2 SVGIG (reference sequence). The CDR3 runs 13 residues. V lost 0 bases and J 2 bases, leaving 8 bases between the germline ends. CDR3 DNA sequence: TGTGCCTGGAGTGTACCGGGTCCCTACGAGCAGTACTTC. As protein: CAWSVPGPYEQYF. The variable domain in full, with the rest retrieved from reference TRBV30 and TRBJ2-7, is SQTIHQWPATLVQPVGSPLSLECTVEGTSNPNLYWYRQAAGRGLQLLFYSVGIGQISSEVPQNLSASRPQDRQFILSSKKLLLSDSGFYLCAWSVPGPYEQYFGPGTRLTVT.

This clonotype has more than one count but fewer than ten. The rearrangement links TRBV11-2 to TRBJ2-1; 8 positions match TRBD2. Looked up from germline, CDR1 is SGHAT and CDR2 is FQNNGV. There are 15 residues in the CDR3. V shed 1 base, J shed 3 bases, and the junction held 2 bases outside the gene matches. CDR3 nucleotides: TGTGCCAGCAGCTTAGCGGGGGGGATCTACAATGAGCAGTTCTTC. Protein sequence: CASSLAGGIYNEQFF.

The chain links TRBV28 to TRBJ1-5; D possibly corresponds to TRBD1 (5 bases). This CDR3 spans 17 amino acids. Trimming cost V 2 bases and J 2 bases, with 16 bases left between them. CDR1 MDHEN and CDR2 SYDVKM come from the germline V gene. As DNA, the CDR3 is TGTGCCAGCAGTTTAAGGAATCGGGGCAGGGGCAATCAGCCCCAGCATTTT. This sequence encodes CASSLRNRGRGNQPQHF.

This clonotype was observed a handful of times. V and J are TRBV20-1 and TRBJ2-5; 11 positions agree with TRBD2. Unmatched junction bases numbered 7, after V lost 6 bases and J lost 4 bases. Germline loops: CDR1 DFQATT, CDR2 SNEGSKA (reference sequence). This CDR3 contains 14 residues. The CDR3 coding sequence is TGCAGTGCGGCTATACTAGCGGGGGCAGAGACCCAGTACTTC. Translating it yields CSAAILAGAETQYF.

The CDR3 loop reads CASRTGTLKHNEQFF. CDR3 DNA sequence: TGTGCCAGCAGGACCGGGACACTCAAACACAATGAGCAGTTCTTC. This rearrangement joins TRBV6-1 to TRBJ2-1; D possibly corresponds to TRBD1 (6 bases). CDR3 length equals 15 residues. V was pared by 6 bases and J by 5 bases, with 17 bases between. The germline V gene has CDR1 MNHNS and CDR2 SASEGT.

This clonotype was observed a few times. V usage is TRBV6-1 and J usage is TRBJ2-5; 11 positions agree with TRBD2. This CDR3 has 14 residues. CDR1 is MNHNS and CDR2 is SASEGT in the germline V gene. V was pared by 7 bases and J by 5 bases, with 6 bases of the junction left unmatched. CDR3 DNA: TGTGCCAGCACTCTTAGCGGGGGGGGTGAGACCCAGTACTTC. Translation gives CASTLSGGGETQYF.

V gene TRBV2 combines with J gene TRBJ2-3, with 9 positions matching TRBD1. Germline V gives CDR1 SNHLY, CDR2 FYNNEI. After removal of 2 bases from V and 3 bases from J, the junction contained 6 bases not matched to a gene. CDR3 length equals 16 residues. The CDR3 nucleotides read TGTGCCAGCAGTGAAACCGACAGGGGGATAACAGATACGCAGTATTTT. It codes for CASSETDRGITDTQYF.